This T cell receptor (beta chain) was recorded in a study of blood T cell repertoires in COVID-19. About the research overall: The origin of the acute and convalescent COVID-19 samples was the United States, Italy and Spain. Sample material is recorded as cDNA or gDNA derived from T cells, B-cell-depleted T cells, or PBMCs.

Seattle participants joined during active infection and were tracked over time. V shed 5 bases and J 5 bases; nucleotides not matched to a gene: 3. The CDR3 contains 12 residues. Original handling: Reference gene primer amplification gave nucleated cell count estimates. Measured with immunoSEQ multiplex PCR; TCRdb has only the in-frame clones, and not every one. The V and J calls and the clone size are those of that table, but D and trimming were determined from the DNA. The sample holds about 370,000 clones, around 90% seen once. The sequenced sample was peripheral blood. The J gene is TRBJ2-7, the V gene TRBV12-3 or TRBV12-4; 7 bases fit TRBD1. The TCR comes from a woman under 40 with COVID-19, enrolled during active disease. CDR3 coding DNA: TGTGCCAGCAGTCCGACAGGGAACGAGCAGTACTTC. This sequence encodes CASSPTGNEQYF.